These 26 T cell receptor beta chains were sequenced from one sample in a study of blood T cell repertoires in COVID-19. The assay was immunoSEQ multiplex PCR, and TCRdb's table has in-frame clones only and misses some. The sample lists around 240,000 clones; 70% to 85% were seen once. The specimen sequenced was peripheral blood. These receptors were taken from an elderly woman with acute or convalescent COVID-19.

The V and J genes are TRBV19 and TRBJ2-1; 9 nucleotides align to TRBD2. In germline, CDR1 is LNHDA, CDR2 SQIVND (reference sequence). This CDR3 has 15 amino acids. Trimming cost V 6 bases and J 7 bases; bases outside gene matches: 10. CDR3 region: CASSLRGGTTNEQFF. As DNA, the CDR3 is TGTGCCAGTAGCCTGCGGGGGGGCACGACAAATGAGCAGTTCTTC.

The CDR3 DNA sequence: TGTGCCAGCAGTTTGAGGGGGGATACGCAGTATTTT. Translation gives CASSLRGDTQYF. This chain connects TRBV12-3 or TRBV12-4 to TRBJ2-3; maybe TRBD1 (6 bases). V lost 3 bases, J lost 6 bases, and 7 bases lay in between. This CDR3 is 12 amino acids long.

In the case of this clone: Relative to the germline gene, one junction end is altered; a read error may explain this. The rearrangement links TRBV5-5 to TRBJ1-5, with D tentatively TRBD1 (6 bases). Germline loops: CDR1 SGHKS, CDR2 YYEKEE (reference sequence). The CDR3 has 15 residues. This CDR3 reads CASSSEGGSNRPQHF. As DNA, the CDR3 is TGTGCCAGCAGCTCCGAGGGGGGGAGCAATCGGCCCCAGCATTTT.

The chain links TRBV7-9 to TRBJ2-5; maybe TRBD2 (5 bases). This CDR3 is 17 amino acids long. V lost 0 bases and J lost 5, with 19 bases in between. Germline V CDR1 and CDR2: SEHNR, FQNEAQ (reference sequence). CDR3 nucleotides: TGTGCCAGCAGCTTAGCGGGGAGCGGACGTTTGGGGGAGACCCAGTACTTC. Translated, it gives CASSLAGSGRLGETQYF. Using reference TRBV7-9 and TRBJ2-5 for the parts outside the CDR3, the full variable domain is DTGVSQNPRHKITKRGQNVTFRCDPISEHNRLYWYRQTLGQGPEFLTYFQNEAQLEKSRLLSDRFSAERPKGSFSTLEIQRTEQGDSAMYLCASSLAGSGRLGETQYFGPGTRLLVL.

The CDR3: CASSLGSGRGEQYF. The CDR3 bases are TGTGCCAGCAGCTTAGGGTCAGGGCGTGGGGAGCAGTACTTC. J is TRBJ2-7 and V is TRBV7-2; TRBD1 might be the D (5 bases). Germline loops: CDR1 SGHTA, CDR2 FQGNSA. The CDR3 length is 14 residues. V lost 1 base and J 7 bases, leaving 14 bases between the germline ends.

The chain combines TRBV5-6 with TRBJ2-1, with TRBD2 as a possible D gene (5 bases). The V and J ends lost 2 bases and 2 bases respectively, with 11 bases between them. The germline V gene has CDR1 SGHDT and CDR2 YYEEEE. CDR3 length: 15 amino acids. Here the CDR3 reads CASSFSPGTYNEQFF. CDR3 sequence (DNA): TGTGCCAGCAGCTTCTCGCCGGGGACCTACAATGAGCAGTTCTTC.

The chain uses TRBV5-1 and TRBJ2-1; D is unclear. The CDR3 spans 16 residues. In germline, CDR1 is SGHRS, CDR2 YFSETQ. V was cut by 1 base and J by 1 base, with 12 bases left in between. This chain's CDR3 is CASSLYSEISYNEQFF. CDR3 bases: TGCGCCAGCAGCTTGTACAGTGAGATATCCTACAATGAGCAGTTCTTC.

The chain couples TRBV12-2 to TRBJ2-1; TRBD2, the table's D call, was not compared with the DNA. TRBV12-2 is tagged as a pseudogene. This CDR3 contains 16 residues. CDR3 loop: CASPTAGGLDSNEQFF. Here the CDR3 DNA reads TGTGCAAGTCCCACCGCGGGGGGACTAGATTCGAATGAGCAGTTCTTC.

CDR3 DNA sequence: TGTGCCAGCAGCCAAGCTCCCCGGACAGATACGCAGTATTTT. Amino acid sequence: CASSQAPRTDTQYF. This chain links TRBV3-1 (or the pseudogene TRBV3-2) with TRBJ2-3; D uncertain. The CDR3 runs to 14 residues. Germline CDR1 LGHDT, CDR2 YNNKEL (reference sequence). V was trimmed by 1 base and J by 3 bases, leaving 8 bases between them.

J is TRBJ1-3 and V is TRBV6-5; D gene unclear. Trimming removed 3 bases at V and 4 bases at J, with 7 bases between. The CDR3 sequence is 13 residues long. From germline, CDR1 is MNHEY and CDR2 SVGAGI. The CDR3 here is CASSYRRGNTIYF. Written as DNA, the CDR3 is TGTGCCAGCAGTTATCGTCGGGGAAACACCATATATTTT.

This chain uses TRBV28 with TRBJ1-3; TRBD1 aligns across 12 bases. Germline V gives CDR1 MDHEN, CDR2 SYDVKM. The V gene end was trimmed by 5 bases and the J gene end by 0 bases; junction bases not matched to a gene: 5. This CDR3 is 17 amino acids long. The CDR3 protein is CASSPGQGARSGNTIYF. For the CDR3, the DNA is TGTGCCAGCAGTCCGGGACAGGGGGCCCGCTCTGGAAACACCATATATTTT. Complete variable domain (other parts from reference TRBV28 and TRBJ1-3): DVKVTQSSRYLVKRTGEKVFLECVQDMDHENMFWYRQDPGLGLRLIYFSYDVKMKEKGDIPEGYSVSREKKERFSLILESASTNQTSMYLCASSPGQGARSGNTIYFGEGSWLTVV.

The chain links TRBV19 to TRBJ1-2; D is unresolved. V gave up 7 bases and J gave up 3 bases, with 9 bases separating them. CDR1 LNHDA and CDR2 SQIVND come from the germline V gene (reference sequence). The CDR3 is 12 residues long. CDR3 residues: CASKIPDYGYTF. The CDR3 coding sequence is TGTGCCAGTAAAATACCGGACTATGGCTACACCTTC.

A few counts support this clone. The junction and the germline gene differ at one end; a read error may be behind it. The V gene is TRBV28, the J gene TRBJ2-7; D unresolved. The CDR3 length is 18 residues. Germline values: CDR1 MDHEN, CDR2 SYDVKM. CDR3 in amino acids: CASSFRPVVVGDTYEQYF. DNA for the CDR3: TGTGCCAGCAGTTTCCGGCCAGTTGTGGTCGGAGATACCTATGAGCAGTACTTC.

The rearrangement uses TRBV20-1 and TRBJ2-7; possibly TRBD2 for D (6 bases). V lost 3 bases to trimming and J lost 6 bases, with 15 bases between them. The germline V gene has CDR1 DFQATT and CDR2 SNEGSKA (reference sequence). This CDR3 region has 13 residues. This chain's CDR3 is CSASLLLASEQYF. In DNA, the CDR3 is TGCAGTGCTAGTTTGCTACTAGCTTCCGAGCAGTACTTC.

As for this clone: Sequence at one end of the junction differs from germline and may be a read error. This chain links TRBV18 with TRBJ1-1; TRBD1 is a possible D gene (5 bases). The germline V gene has CDR1 KGHSH and CDR2 LQKENI. The CDR3 sequence is 13 residues long. CDR3 nucleotide sequence: TGTGCCAGCTCACACAGGCAGAACGCTGAAGCTTTCTTT. It codes for CASSHRQNAEAFF.

The gene calls are TRBV5-1 and TRBJ1-1; 9 bases match TRBD1. The ends lost 4 bases at V and 1 base at J; junction bases unmatched: 2. The CDR3 length is 14 residues. CDR1 and CDR2 (germline): SGHRS, YFSETQ. CDR3 protein: CASSRGQGNTEAFF. CDR3 in DNA: TGCGCCAGCAGCCGGGGACAGGGGAACACTGAAGCTTTCTTT.

The chain combines TRBV28 with TRBJ2-7; tentative D call: TRBD2 (8 bases). Germline CDR1 MDHEN, CDR2 SYDVKM. The CDR3 has 15 amino acids. Trimming removed 6 bases at V and 0 bases at J, with 15 bases between. The CDR3 reads CASRIGRGLSYEQYF. The DNA of the CDR3 is TGTGCCAGCAGAATCGGGAGGGGGCTCTCCTACGAGCAGTACTTC. The full variable domain, rest sourced from reference TRBV28 and TRBJ2-7, is DVKVTQSSRYLVKRTGEKVFLECVQDMDHENMFWYRQDPGLGLRLIYFSYDVKMKEKGDIPEGYSVSREKKERFSLILESASTNQTSMYLCASRIGRGLSYEQYFGPGTRLTVT.

The chain couples TRBV14 to TRBJ2-1; 7 bases align to TRBD2. Germline V gene data show CDR1 as SGHDN and CDR2 as FVKESK. CDR3 length: 13 amino acids. V shed 10 bases and J 8 bases; nucleotides not matched to a gene: 11. The CDR3 nucleotides read TGTGCCACCGCGTGGGGGGGGGTCGATGAGCAGTTCTTC. This codes for CATAWGGVDEQFF.

A single count supports this clone. The chain combines TRBV5-4 with TRBJ2-7, with 8 nucleotides matching TRBD2. This CDR3 has 14 amino acids. Unmatched junction bases numbered 5, after V lost 2 bases and J lost 4 bases. In germline, CDR1 is SGHNT, CDR2 YYREEE (reference sequence). The CDR3 nucleotides read TGTGCCAGCAGCTTCGACCGCGGGAGGTACGAGCAGTACTTC. This translates into CASSFDRGRYEQYF. The entire variable domain, with the rest obtained from reference TRBV5-4 and TRBJ2-7, is as follows: ETGVTQSPTHLIKTRGQQVTLRCSSQSGHNTVSWYQQALGQGPQFIFQYYREEENGRGNFPPRFSGLQFPNYSSELNVNALELDDSALYLCASSFDRGRYEQYFGPGTRLTVT.

V and J are TRBV20-1 and TRBJ2-1; D unclear. Trimming took 6 bases from V and 9 from J, leaving 12 bases between them. This CDR3 contains 11 residues. Germline CDR1 DFQATT, CDR2 SNEGSKA (reference sequence). The CDR3 DNA sequence: TGCAGTGCAAGGTACCAGCGTGAGCAGTTCTTC. Amino acid sequence: CSARYQREQFF.

The V call is TRBV12-5, the J call TRBJ1-4; D remains unclear. Trimming stripped 6 bases from V and 4 bases from J, with 15 bases between. Germline CDR1 reads LGHNT; CDR2 reads FRNRAP. The CDR3 has 15 residues. DNA for the CDR3: TGTGCTAGTGGGTCGCCCGGGGAAGGTAATGAAAAACTGTTTTTT. This sequence encodes CASGSPGEGNEKLFF. The full variable domain, its missing parts supplied by reference TRBV12-5 and TRBJ1-4, is DARVTQTPRHKVTEMGQEVTMRCQPILGHNTVFWYRQTMMQGLELLAYFRNRAPLDDSGMPKDRFSAEMPDATLATLKIQPSEPRDSAVYFCASGSPGEGNEKLFFGSGTQLSVL.

The chain carries TRBV5-4 and TRBJ2-7, with 10 bases that match TRBD2. The V and J ends lost 5 bases and 4 bases, in that order; junction bases with no gene match: 9. CDR1 and CDR2 (germline): SGHNT, YYREEE (reference sequence). CDR3 length: 15 amino acids. For the CDR3, the DNA is TGTGCCAGCAGACCGTCTAGCGGGAGTAGGTACGAGCAGTACTTC. It encodes CASRPSSGSRYEQYF.

V usage is TRBV7-2 and J usage is TRBJ2-3; 7 bases line up with TRBD2. Germline CDR1 reads SGHTA; CDR2 reads FQGNSA. The junction had 9 bases not matched to a gene; V was cut back by 2 bases and J by 1 base. The CDR3 loop spans 17 amino acids. CDR3 bases: TGTGCCAGCAGCTTATTTAGTCTAGCGGCCGGCACAGATACGCAGTATTTT. Its protein product is CASSLFSLAAGTDTQYF.

The V call is TRBV27, the J call TRBJ2-1, with 9 bases identical to TRBD1. The CDR3 runs 15 residues. Germline CDR1 reads MNHEY; CDR2 reads SMNVEV (reference sequence). V was pared by 5 bases and J by 4 bases, with 6 bases of the junction left unmatched. This CDR3 is CASSLQGAGYNEQFF. CDR3 sequence (DNA): TGTGCCAGCAGTCTACAGGGGGCAGGTTACAATGAGCAGTTCTTC.

The chain uses TRBV25-1 and TRBJ1-1, with D possibly being TRBD1 (6 bases). The CDR3 is 16 residues long. Germline CDR1 reads MGHDK; CDR2 reads SYGVNS. Trimming stripped 6 bases from V and 1 base from J, with 18 bases between. CDR3 in DNA: TGTGCCAGCAGGATTTCGACAGGCGGGGGGAACACTGAAGCTTTCTTT. Residues: CASRISTGGGNTEAFF.

The chain recombines TRBV2 with TRBJ1-4; the match to TRBD1 covers 7 bases. The CDR3 is made up of 14 amino acids. CDR1 and CDR2 from the germline V gene are SNHLY and FYNNEI. V shed 4 bases, J shed 8 bases, and the junction held 7 bases outside the gene matches. CDR3 sequence reads: CASSGQGVSEKLFF. The CDR3 coding sequence is TGTGCCAGCAGTGGACAGGGAGTCTCCGAAAAACTGTTTTTT.